This T cell receptor beta chain was observed in a study of a mutant IDH1 vaccine in newly diagnosed glioma. Study-wide background: Visit V12 was conducted at week 35 as the safety follow-up. Visit V13 came later, at week 47.

The table came from immunoSEQ multiplex PCR; TCRdb's copy has only in-frame clones and leaves some out. Counted here are around 50,000 clones, around 85% occurring once; the ten biggest clones make up 3.5% to 4.5%. Worth noting for this clone: The antigen is not known.

Time point indicated: week 47, end of study. One vaccine dose held 300 ug of mutant IDH1 20-mer peptide and came with topical imiquimod. Material: PBMCs, obtained from a glioma patient whose treatment included an IDH1 peptide vaccine. The receptor was isolated from a woman in her thirties with glioma. Some clones in this sample may be carry-over from other donors' samples.

The CDR3 DNA reads TGTGCCAGCAGTGATGGGCCTCAGCCCCAGCATTTT. It encodes CASSDGPQPQHF. V and J are TRBV2 and TRBJ1-5, with D uncertain. The germline CDR1 and CDR2 sequences are SNHLY and FYNNEI. Trimming stripped 3 bases from V and 6 bases from J, with 6 bases between. CDR3 length: 12 residues.